This T cell receptor (beta chain) was captured in a study of tumor and adjacent non-tumor tissue in lung cancer. Study results and limitations: TCR diversity was significantly greater in tumor than normal lung tissue. In normal lung, the top 100 clones were significantly more dominant than in tumor. Higher tumor TCR diversity was associated with shorter survival.

This sample's RNA came from whole unsorted tissue. This non-tumor lung sample came from over 3 cm beyond the tumor edge. The library came from three nested PCR rounds adapted from ARM-PCR protocols. TCRdb independently ran MiXCR on the multiplex PCR reads; one entry per CDR3 protein. The sample lists 110,000 or so distinct CDR3 sequences; under 65% were seen once. CDR1 and CDR2 from the germline V gene are DFQATT and SNEGSKA (reference sequence). CDR3 length: 14 amino acids. As concerns this clonotype: No antigen is known for it. With a much larger clone just one base away, this may be a read error.

The chain carries TRBV20-1 and TRBJ2-3, with D perhaps being TRBD1 or TRBD2 (6 bases each). The receptor comes from a man between 60 and 70 years old with non-small cell lung cancer. The sample comprised distant non-tumor lung tissue. The CDR3 protein is CSAQGPTSTYTQYF. The DNA for the CDR3 is TGCAGTGCCCAGGGGCCCACTAGCACATATACGCAGTATTTT.